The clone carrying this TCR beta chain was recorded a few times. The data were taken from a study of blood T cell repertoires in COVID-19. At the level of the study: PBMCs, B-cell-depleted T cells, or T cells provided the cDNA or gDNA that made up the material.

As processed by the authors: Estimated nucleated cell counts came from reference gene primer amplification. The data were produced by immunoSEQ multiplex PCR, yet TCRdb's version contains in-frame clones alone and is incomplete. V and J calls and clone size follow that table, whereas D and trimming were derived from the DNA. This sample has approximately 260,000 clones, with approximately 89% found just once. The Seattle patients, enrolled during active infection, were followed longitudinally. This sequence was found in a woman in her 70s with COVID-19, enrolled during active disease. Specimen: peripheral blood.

CDR3 region: CASSSGGANTEAFF. In DNA, the CDR3 is TGTGCCAGTAGCTCAGGGGGAGCGAACACTGAAGCTTTCTTT. V usage is TRBV19 and J usage is TRBJ1-1; 7 bases map to TRBD1. Germline CDR1 is LNHDA and CDR2 is SQIVND (reference sequence). V gave up 6 bases and J gave up 1 base; unmatched junction bases: 5. The CDR3 has 14 residues.